The 8 T cell receptor beta chains given below trace back to one sample, sequenced in a study of blood T cell repertoires in COVID-19. Generated by immunoSEQ multiplex PCR, the TCRdb table keeps only in-frame clones and is missing some. The table has 170,000 or so clones, about 90% seen once. Sequenced input: PBMCs or T cells enriched from blood (not recorded which). Source of these receptors: a woman between 50 and 59 years old who had recovered from COVID-19.

The rearrangement uses TRBV9 and TRBJ1-2; 9 bases are a match to TRBD1. Germline V gene lookup returns CDR1 SGDLS and CDR2 YYNGEE. The CDR3 is 16 amino acids. V dropped 0 bases and J dropped 7; count of bases not matched to a gene: 10. The CDR3 spells CASSVAQGQGYGGYTF. The CDR3 DNA reads as TGTGCCAGCAGCGTAGCTCAGGGACAGGGATATGGTGGCTACACCTTC.

The chain has TRBV7-9 and TRBJ2-3; tentatively, D is TRBD2 (5 bases). V was pared by 9 bases and J by 5 bases, with 9 bases between. CDR1 is SEHNR and CDR2 is FQNEAQ in the germline V gene (reference sequence). This CDR3 spans 11 amino acids. CDR3 nucleotides: TGTGCCAGGGACGCGGGAGATACGCAGTATTTT. Its protein is CARDAGDTQYF.

The chain links TRBV4-3 to TRBJ2-1, with TRBD1 as a possible D gene (5 bases). V was cut by 0 bases and J by 9 bases, with 12 bases left in between. This CDR3 region has 14 residues. Germline V CDR1 and CDR2: LGHNA, YSLEER. The CDR3 nucleotides read TGCGCCAGCAGCCAAGATTCCGGAAGGGGTGAGCAGTTCTTC. Its translation is CASSQDSGRGEQFF.

The CDR3 region has the DNA TGTGCCAGCAGCGTGGTGGGGGCCCCTGGAAACACCATATATTTT. It codes for CASSVVGAPGNTIYF. The chain recombines TRBV11-3 with TRBJ1-3; D is perhaps TRBD1 (6 bases). Germline CDR1 and CDR2: SGHNT and YENEEA. This CDR3 contains 15 residues. Between the trimmed V and J ends, which lost 5 bases and 2 bases, there was a span of 13 bases.

The chain employs TRBV5-4 and TRBJ2-7, with no clear D. Germline CDR1 and CDR2: SGHNT and YYREEE (reference sequence). This CDR3 has 12 amino acids. With 0 bases removed from V and 8 bases from J, the gap between germline ends came to 9 bases. CDR3 bases: TGTGCCAGCAGCTTGGGACTGGAAAAGCAGTACTTC. This gives the protein CASSLGLEKQYF.

This chain links TRBV10-3 with TRBJ1-2; D perhaps matches TRBD1 (6 bases). The CDR3 is made up of 14 amino acids. Germline lookup yields CDR1 ENHRY and CDR2 SYGVKD. V was pared by 6 bases and J by 3 bases, with 14 bases between. CDR3 in amino acids: CAISRAGVDYGYTF. The CDR3 DNA is TGTGCCATCAGCAGGGCAGGGGTTGACTATGGCTACACCTTC.

V gene TRBV2 combines with J gene TRBJ2-1; D not certain. Trimming stripped 7 bases from V and 9 bases from J, with 7 bases between. The CDR3 runs to 10 residues. Germline CDR1 reads SNHLY; CDR2 reads FYNNEI. The chain's CDR3 is CASMLAEQFF. CDR3 bases: TGTGCCAGCATGTTAGCTGAGCAGTTCTTC.

The chain couples TRBV4-2 to TRBJ2-6; 10 bases line up with TRBD2. This CDR3 spans 20 amino acids. Germline V gene data show CDR1 as LGHNA and CDR2 as YNFKEQ. The V gene end was trimmed by 0 bases and the J gene end by 2 bases; junction bases not matched to a gene: 10. The CDR3 spells CASSQDGAGGPGTGANVLTF. The CDR3 nucleotides are TGTGCCAGCAGCCAAGATGGAGCGGGAGGGCCCGGGACTGGGGCCAACGTCCTGACTTTC.